This TCR beta chain originates from a study of T cells in Graves' hyperthyroidism and ophthalmopathy. Overall study: Before any treatment, at initial diagnosis, peripheral blood was collected.

Researchers amplified the TCR beta CDR3 regions from RNA transcripts. TCR CDR3 regions were first amplified by RT-PCR with HTBI primers. TCRdb recomputed calls from the multiplex PCR reads with MiXCR, one row per CDR3 protein. The sample shows 300,000 to 450,000 distinct CDR3 sequences, approximately 14% of them seen only once. This clonotype was counted many times. The antigen remains undetermined. Study findings and constraints: Onset of ophthalmopathy came a median roughly 6.4 months after the model predicted it.

V was pared by 6 bases and J by 0 bases, with 14 bases between. Germline V gene sequence: CDR1 MDHEN, CDR2 SYDVKM. The CDR3 consists of 15 residues. V and J are TRBV28 and TRBJ1-1; D not resolved. Sequencing input: blood. This TCR came from a woman younger than 30 with Graves' hyperthyroidism that later progressed to Graves' ophthalmopathy. This CDR3 reads CASSRDLILNTEAFF. CDR3 bases: TGTGCCAGCAGCAGAGACCTCATTTTGAACACTGAAGCTTTCTTT.